This is a list of T cell receptor beta chains from one sample in a study of blood T cell repertoires in COVID-19. Assay used: immunoSEQ multiplex PCR; TCRdb lists only in-frame clones, some missing. The sample lists 300,000 to 350,000 clones, about 90% seen once, with approximately 7.4% in the top ten. Sequencing input: peripheral blood. The origin of the receptors is a woman aged 65 to 85 with COVID-19, enrolled during active disease. CDR3s include the opening cysteine and the closing phenylalanine or tryptophan.

J | length | V | CDR3
TRBJ2-1 | 16 | TRBV24-1 | CATSDQGQGVYNEQFF
TRBJ1-5 | 16 | TRBV27 | CASSLFGTGGNQPQHF
TRBJ1-3 | 14 | TRBV5-1 | CASSSGEFKNTIYF
TRBJ2-2 | 12 | TRBV30 | CAWGQGTGELFF
TRBJ1-1 | 13 | TRBV9 | CASSVTGETEAFF
TRBJ2-2 | 15 | TRBV5-4 | CASSKAGLNTGELFF
TRBJ2-1 | 12 | TRBV5-1 | CASSPLHNEQFF
TRBJ1-5 | 14 | TRBV27 | CASSHGGSFGPQHF
TRBJ1-2 | 11 | TRBV24-1 | CATGQGDGYTF
TRBJ2-7 | 13 | TRBV2 | CASSSGLSYEQYF
TRBJ1-4 | 16 | TRBV2 | CASSSVYTGYNEKLFF
TRBJ1-5 | 13 | TRBV30 | CAWGRNSNQPQHF
TRBJ2-4 | 14 | TRBV13 | CASSRPTRENIQYF
TRBJ2-3 | 14 | TRBV27 | CASSLGGSTDTQYF
TRBJ1-3 | 14 | TRBV30 | CAWRPELSGNTIYF
TRBJ2-7 | 15 | TRBV7-2 | CASSPTTVPNYEQYF
TRBJ1-1 | 14 | TRBV7-2 | CASSIDRLNTEAFF
TRBJ2-7 | 17 | TRBV11-2 | CASSETGDWVGGYEQYF
TRBJ2-7 | 14 | TRBV29-1 | CSVASAGGNYEQYF
TRBJ2-7 | 13 | TRBV2 | CASSDGRTYEQYF
TRBJ1-3 | 16 | TRBV19 | CASSATPKYGGNTIYF
TRBJ2-1 | 15 | TRBV6-5 | CASSSGTVAYNEQFF
TRBJ1-1 | 14 | TRBV9 | CASSAHLSAAEAFF
TRBJ2-3 | 12 | TRBV6-1 | CASSERGDTQYF
TRBJ2-2 | 15 | TRBV5-6 | CASSSGTGWAGELFF
TRBJ1-3 | 15 | TRBV11-2 | CASSLGGRAWDTIYF
TRBJ1-2 | 14 | TRBV27 | CASSLSAGGGSYTF
TRBJ1-5 | 13 | TRBV6-2/TRBV6-3 | CASSPGSGQPQHF
TRBJ2-5 | 15 | TRBV5-1 | CASSLAGSGEETQYF
TRBJ1-3 | 15 | TRBV7-9 | CASSLGASSGNTIYF